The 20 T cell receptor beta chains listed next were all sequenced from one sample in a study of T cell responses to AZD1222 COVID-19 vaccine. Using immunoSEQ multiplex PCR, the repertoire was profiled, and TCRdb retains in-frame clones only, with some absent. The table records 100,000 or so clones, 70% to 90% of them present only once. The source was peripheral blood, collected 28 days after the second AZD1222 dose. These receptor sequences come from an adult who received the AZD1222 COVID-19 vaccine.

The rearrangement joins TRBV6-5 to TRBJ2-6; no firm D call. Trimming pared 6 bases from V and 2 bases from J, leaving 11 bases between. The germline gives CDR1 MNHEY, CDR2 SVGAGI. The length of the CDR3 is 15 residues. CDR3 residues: CASSRTRPGANVLTF. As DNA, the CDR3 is TGTGCCAGCAGCCGAACCCGACCTGGGGCCAACGTCCTGACTTTC.

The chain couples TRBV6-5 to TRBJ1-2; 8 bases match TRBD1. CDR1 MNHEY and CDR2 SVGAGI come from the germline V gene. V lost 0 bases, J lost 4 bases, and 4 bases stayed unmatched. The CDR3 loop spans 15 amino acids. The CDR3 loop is CASSYSRGQSYGYTF. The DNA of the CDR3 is TGTGCCAGCAGTTACTCCAGGGGGCAGAGCTATGGCTACACCTTC.

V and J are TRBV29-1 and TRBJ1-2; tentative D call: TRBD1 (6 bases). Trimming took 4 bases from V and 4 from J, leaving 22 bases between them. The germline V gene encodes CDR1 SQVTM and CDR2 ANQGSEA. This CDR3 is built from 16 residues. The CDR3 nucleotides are TGCAGCGTTGCTGGGGGCGAGGCACCCGCAACCTATGGCTACACCTTC. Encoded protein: CSVAGGEAPATYGYTF.

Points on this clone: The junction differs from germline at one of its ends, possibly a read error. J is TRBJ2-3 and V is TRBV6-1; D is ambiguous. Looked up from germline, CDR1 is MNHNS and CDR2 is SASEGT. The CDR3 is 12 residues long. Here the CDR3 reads CASREGTDTQYF. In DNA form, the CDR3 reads TGTGCCAGCAGGGAAGGCACAGATACGCAGTATTTT.

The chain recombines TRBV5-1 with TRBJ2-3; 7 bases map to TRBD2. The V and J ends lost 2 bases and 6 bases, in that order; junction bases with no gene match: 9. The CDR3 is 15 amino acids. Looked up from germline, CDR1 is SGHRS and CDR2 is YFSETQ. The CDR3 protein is CASSFISREIDTQYF. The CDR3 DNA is TGCGCCAGCAGCTTTATCTCGCGGGAGATCGATACGCAGTATTTT.

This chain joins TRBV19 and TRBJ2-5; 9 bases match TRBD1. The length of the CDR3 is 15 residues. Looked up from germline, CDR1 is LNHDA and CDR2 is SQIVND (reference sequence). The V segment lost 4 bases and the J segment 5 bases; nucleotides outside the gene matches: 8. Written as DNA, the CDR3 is TGTGCCAGTAGTAAAACCGGGACAGGGAGCGAGACCCAGTACTTC. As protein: CASSKTGTGSETQYF. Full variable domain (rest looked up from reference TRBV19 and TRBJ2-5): DGGITQSPKYLFRKEGQNVTLSCEQNLNHDAMYWYRQDPGQGLRLIYYSQIVNDFQKGDIAEGYSVSREKKESFPLTVTSAQKNPTAFYLCASSKTGTGSETQYFGPGTRLLVL.

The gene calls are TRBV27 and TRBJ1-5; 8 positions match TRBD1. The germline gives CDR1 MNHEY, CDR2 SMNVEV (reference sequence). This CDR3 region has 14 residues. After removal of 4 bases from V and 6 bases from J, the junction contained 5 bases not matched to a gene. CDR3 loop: CASSSGTGAQPQHF. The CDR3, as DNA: TGTGCCAGCAGTTCTGGGACAGGTGCTCAGCCCCAGCATTTT.

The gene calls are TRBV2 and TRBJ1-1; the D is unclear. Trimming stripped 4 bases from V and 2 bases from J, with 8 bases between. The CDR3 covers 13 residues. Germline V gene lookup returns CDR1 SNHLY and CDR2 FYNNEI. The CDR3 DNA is TGTGCCAGCAGTGCCGAAAGAAACACTGAAGCTTTCTTT. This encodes CASSAERNTEAFF.

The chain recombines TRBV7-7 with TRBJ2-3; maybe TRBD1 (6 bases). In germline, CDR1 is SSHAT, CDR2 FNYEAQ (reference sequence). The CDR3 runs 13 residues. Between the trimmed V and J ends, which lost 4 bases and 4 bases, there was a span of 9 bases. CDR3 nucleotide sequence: TGTGCCAGCAGCTCAGGACAGTCAGATACGCAGTATTTT. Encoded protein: CASSSGQSDTQYF.

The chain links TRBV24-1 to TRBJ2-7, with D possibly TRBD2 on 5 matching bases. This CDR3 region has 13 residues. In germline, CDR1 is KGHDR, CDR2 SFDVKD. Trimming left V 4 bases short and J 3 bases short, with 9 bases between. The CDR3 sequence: CATSDPGNYEQYF. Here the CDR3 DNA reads TGTGCCACCAGTGACCCCGGGAACTACGAGCAGTACTTC.

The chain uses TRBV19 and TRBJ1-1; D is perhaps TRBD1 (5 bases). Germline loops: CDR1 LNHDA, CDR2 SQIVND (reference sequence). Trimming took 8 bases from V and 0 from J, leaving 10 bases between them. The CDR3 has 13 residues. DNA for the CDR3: TGTGCCAGTCAGGACACCCTGAACACTGAAGCTTTCTTT. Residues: CASQDTLNTEAFF.

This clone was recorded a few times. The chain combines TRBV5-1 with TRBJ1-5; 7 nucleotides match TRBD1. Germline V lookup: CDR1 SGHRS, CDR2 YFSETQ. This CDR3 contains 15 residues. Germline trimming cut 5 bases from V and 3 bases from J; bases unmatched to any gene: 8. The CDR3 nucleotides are TGCGCCAGCAGTCCCGGGACAGTTAACAATCAGCCCCAGCATTTT. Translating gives CASSPGTVNNQPQHF.

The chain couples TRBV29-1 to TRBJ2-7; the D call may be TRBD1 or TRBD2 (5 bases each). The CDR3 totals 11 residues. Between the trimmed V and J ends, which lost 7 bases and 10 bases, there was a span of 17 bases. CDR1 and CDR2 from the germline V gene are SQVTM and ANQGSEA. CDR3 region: CSAGDERRQYF. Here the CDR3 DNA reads TGCAGCGCCGGGGACGAGCGGAGACAGTACTTC.

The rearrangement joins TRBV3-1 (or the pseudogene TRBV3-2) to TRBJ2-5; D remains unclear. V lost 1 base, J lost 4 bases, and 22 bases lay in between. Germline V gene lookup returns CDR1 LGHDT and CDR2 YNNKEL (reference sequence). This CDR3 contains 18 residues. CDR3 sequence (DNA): TGTGCCAGCAGCCAAGGGGTCAGCAGGCGCGGTGGATCAGAGACCCAGTACTTC. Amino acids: CASSQGVSRRGGSETQYF.

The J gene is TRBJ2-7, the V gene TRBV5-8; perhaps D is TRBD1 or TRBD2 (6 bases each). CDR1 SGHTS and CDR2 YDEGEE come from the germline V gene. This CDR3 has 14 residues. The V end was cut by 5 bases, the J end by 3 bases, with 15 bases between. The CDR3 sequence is CASRTRRGHYEQYF. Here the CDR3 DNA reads TGTGCCAGCAGGACCAGACGGGGGCACTACGAGCAGTACTTC. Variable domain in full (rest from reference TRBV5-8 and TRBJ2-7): EAGVTQSPTHLIKTRGQQATLRCSPISGHTSVYWYQQALGLGLQFLLWYDEGEERNRGNFPPRFSGRQFPNYSSELNVNALELEDSALYLCASRTRRGHYEQYFGPGTRLTVT.

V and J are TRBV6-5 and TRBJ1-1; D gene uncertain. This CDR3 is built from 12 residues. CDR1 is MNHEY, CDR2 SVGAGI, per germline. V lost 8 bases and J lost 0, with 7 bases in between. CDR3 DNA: TGTGCCAGCTCTCACCTGAACACTGAAGCTTTCTTT. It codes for CASSHLNTEAFF.

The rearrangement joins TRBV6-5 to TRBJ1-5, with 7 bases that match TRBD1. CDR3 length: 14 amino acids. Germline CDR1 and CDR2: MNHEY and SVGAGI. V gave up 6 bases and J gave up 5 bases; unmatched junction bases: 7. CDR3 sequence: CASSRGNIDQPQHF. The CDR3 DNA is TGTGCCAGCAGCAGGGGGAATATTGATCAGCCCCAGCATTTT.

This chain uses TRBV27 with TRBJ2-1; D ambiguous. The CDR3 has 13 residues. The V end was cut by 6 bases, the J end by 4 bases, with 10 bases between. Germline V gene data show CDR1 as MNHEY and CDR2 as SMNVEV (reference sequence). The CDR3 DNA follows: TGTGCCAGCAGACTAACACCTTACAATGAGCAGTTCTTC. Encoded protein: CASRLTPYNEQFF.

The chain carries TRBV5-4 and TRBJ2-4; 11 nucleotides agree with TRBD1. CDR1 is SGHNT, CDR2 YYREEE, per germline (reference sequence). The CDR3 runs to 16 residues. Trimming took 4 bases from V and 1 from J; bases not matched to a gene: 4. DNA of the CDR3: TGTGCCAGCAGCGGCGGGACAGGGGGGGCCAAAAACATTCAGTACTTC. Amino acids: CASSGGTGGAKNIQYF.

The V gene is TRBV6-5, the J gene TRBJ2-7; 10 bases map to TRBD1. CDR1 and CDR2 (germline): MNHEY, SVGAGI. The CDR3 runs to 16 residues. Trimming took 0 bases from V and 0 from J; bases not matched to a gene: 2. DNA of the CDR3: TGTGCCAGCAGTTACTCGGGGACAGGGGACTCCTACGAGCAGTACTTC. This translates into CASSYSGTGDSYEQYF.